The TCR beta chain under discussion was sequenced for a study of cytomegalovirus exposure and HLA in healthy donors. General study points: In an earlier analysis, about 87% or about 30%: the productive usage of most TCR beta V segments.

As to this clone: Antigen specificity is unknown.

Primers: 60 Vbeta forward and 13 Jbeta reverse. Only in-frame clones appear in the TCRdb table, and some are missing; sequencing was by immunoSEQ multiplex PCR. This sample carries about 220,000 clones, around 76% of them seen once, and the ten largest clones take approximately 5.3%. Germline CDR1 is LNHNV and CDR2 is YYDKDF (reference sequence). This CDR3 contains 16 residues. V lost 0 bases, J lost 5 bases, and 13 bases lay in between. The sequence was collected from a woman in her thirties or forties in good health and CMV-seropositive. The chain combines TRBV15 with TRBJ1-4; a weak D match, TRBD1 (6 bases). The sequenced sample was PBMCs. In DNA form, the CDR3 reads TGTGCCACCAGCAGAGACGTCGACAGGCCCAATGAAAAACTGTTTTTT. Amino acids: CATSRDVDRPNEKLFF.